This entry lists 2 T cell receptor beta chains sequenced from one sample in a study of B cell selection in AIRE deficiency. The method was immunoSEQ multiplex PCR; TCRdb's version includes in-frame clones alone and lacks a portion of them. The top ten hold around 0.22% of the sample, which has roughly 25,000 clones, 96% seen once. Sorting defined conventional CD4 T cells as CD4+CD127+. The sequenced sample consisted of CD4+CD127+ conventional T cells sorted from PBMCs. These receptors came from a human donor in good health.

With regard to this clone: Mismatch with germline at one junction end may stem from a read error. V usage is TRBV7-7 and J usage is TRBJ2-2; TRBD1 agrees at 10 bases. The CDR3 covers 15 residues. Germline V gene data show CDR1 as SSHAT and CDR2 as FNYEAQ (reference sequence). The CDR3 DNA reads TGTGCTAGCAGCTTGACAGGGGGCGCCACCGGGGAGCTGTTTTTT. Its protein product is CASSLTGGATGELFF.

The chain links TRBV7-2 to TRBJ2-3; the D gene is possibly TRBD1 (5 bases). The V and J ends lost 1 base and 6 bases respectively, with 17 bases between them. Looked up from germline, CDR1 is SGHTA and CDR2 is FQGNSA. The CDR3 extends over 16 amino acids. CDR3 nucleotides: TGTGCCAGCAGCTTAGGACAGTCCCCTTTGTTCGATACGCAGTATTTT. Translation gives CASSLGQSPLFDTQYF.